This TCR beta chain was profiled in a study of OX40 agonist ivuxolimab in advanced cancers. As for the study in general: In this cohort, patients received ivuxolimab, an agonistic anti-OX40 (CD134) antibody. Every 2 weeks, patients got intravenous ivuxolimab at one of six dose levels (0.01-10 mg/kg). Whole-study results and caveats: More expanded clones were found, on average, in CD8+ than in CD4+ T cells.

As for this clone: Its antigen remains unknown.

Blood sampling took place at baseline, cycle 4 day 1, and cycle 7 day 1. The CDR3 is made up of 14 amino acids. The germline gives CDR1 MDHEN, CDR2 SYDVKM. V shed 2 bases and J shed 4 bases, with 8 bases lying between them. Clones were read by immunoSEQ multiplex PCR, and TCRdb kept only the in-frame ones, dropping some. The table includes approximately 58,000 clones, around 84% detected once. This TCR came from an adult with an advanced solid tumor such as melanoma, head and neck, liver or kidney cancer. The chain couples TRBV28 to TRBJ2-2, with D possibly matching TRBD1 (7 bases). Sequences were derived from CD4+ or CD8+ T cells sorted from blood, sampled in a trial of the OX40 agonist ivuxolimab. DNA for the CDR3: TGTGCCAGCAGTTTACAGGGGGGCACCGGGGAGCTGTTTTTT. Its translation: CASSLQGGTGELFF.